The 3 T cell receptor beta chains below all came from one sample that was sequenced in a study of STAT3 mutations in large granular lymphocyte leukemia. These receptors' antigens are unknown. TCRdb's table, derived via immunoSEQ multiplex PCR, lists solely in-frame clones and lacks some. The sample lists roughly 40,000 clones, around nine tenths occurring once. General study points: Every T-cell large granular lymphocyte leukemia patient had at least one immunodominant TCR beta clonotype.

The sequenced sample was PBMCs. These receptor sequences come from a human donor with T large granular lymphocyte leukemia. Some clones in this sample may be carry-over from other donors' samples.

The chain recombines TRBV5-1 with TRBJ1-1; D is unresolved. The germline V gene has CDR1 SGHRS and CDR2 YFSETQ. This CDR3 comprises 14 residues. V was shortened by 4 bases and J by 4 bases, with 14 bases between the two germline ends. The CDR3 DNA is TGCGCCAGCAGCCAAGAACACCCGAGCACTGAAGCTTTCTTT. Translation gives CASSQEHPSTEAFF.

This clone was detected a few times. This chain connects TRBV19 to TRBJ2-7; D might be TRBD1 (6 bases). CDR1 and CDR2 (germline): LNHDA, SQIVND (reference sequence). V was cut by 3 bases and J by 6 bases, with 15 bases left in between. CDR3 length: 14 residues. Written as DNA, the CDR3 is TGTGCCAGTAGTATTCCGGGACAAATCTCCGAGCAGTACTTC. It yields the protein CASSIPGQISEQYF.

Concerning this clone itself: The junction departs from the called germline gene at one end, perhaps through a read error. The V gene is TRBV19, the J gene TRBJ1-5; D ambiguous. Germline lookup yields CDR1 LNHDA and CDR2 SQIVND (reference sequence). The CDR3 is made up of 14 amino acids. The CDR3 loop is CASKSFQTNQPQHF. The CDR3 DNA is TGCGCCAGTAAATCTTTTCAGACTAATCAGCCCCAGCATTTT.